This T cell receptor beta chain was captured by sequencing in a study of T cells in Graves' hyperthyroidism and ophthalmopathy (dated by TCRdb to between 2018 and 2020). Study-wide context: Peripheral blood was sampled at the time of initial diagnosis, prior to any treatment. Whether ophthalmopathy could be predicted prospectively was tested in an independent validation cohort made up of roughly 19 hyperthyroidism patients plus 17 patients who later progressed to ophthalmopathy. The roughly 100 discovery patients were randomly split 7:3 into training and test sets. A discovery cohort of roughly 96 patients, 43 with Graves' ophthalmopathy and 55 to 65 with stable Graves' hyperthyroidism, was used to find distinguishing TCR V-J signatures. Following sampling, methimazole starting at 30 mg daily was given to hyperthyroidism patients, and high-dose intravenous methylprednisolone was given to ophthalmopathy patients. The paper describes TCR Vbeta CDR3 sequencing of around 130 peripheral blood samples, made up of under 50 ophthalmopathy patients, roughly 75 hyperthyroidism patients and 17 progressor patients. In six Graves' hyperthyroidism patients, the study also compared T-cell repertoires from thyroid tissue with T-cell repertoires from blood. Points the paper makes about the study in general: In validation, progression to ophthalmopathy was predicted by the model with around 70% sensitivity and nearly 75% specificity, a median of around 5.9 months before onset. A 13 V-J signature model separated ophthalmopathy from stable hyperthyroidism, with around 91% sensitivity and roughly 82% specificity in cross-validation and 80%/75% in testing. Most expanded thyroid clonotypes (frequency above 0.001) were also detected in blood, a finding suggesting that blood repertoires may reflect thyroid immune responses. Sample size was not statistically predetermined, and blinding of investigators to group allocation was not performed.

TCR beta CDR3 regions were amplified from RNA transcripts. The first round of RT-PCR for the TCR CDR3 was performed with the HTBI primer set and the Qiagen OneStep RT-PCR kit. The libraries were constructed in a second round of multiplex PCR and then size-selected and purified. Sequencing of the libraries was done on an Illumina HiSeq2000 using paired-end 100 bp reads. The original pipeline was this. Raw data were processed with SOAPnuke, discarding reads with adapters, uncalled bases, mean Phred below 15, or no exact constant-primer or identifier match. High-quality paired reads were merged using COPE v1.2.5, and each unique nucleotide sequence was defined as a clonotype. MiTCR v1.1 was used to align the clonotypes against IMGT TRBV, TRBD and TRBJ reference segments. Only V-J combinations with frequency above 0.0001, covering about 99% of repertoires, were analysed. The TCS score was defined as the ratio of F50 (clonal expansion) to E x V (chaos), calculated using BLOSUM62-based TCRdist between CDR3 peptides within each V-J. Welch's t-statistics and random forest reduced fewer than 600 V-J features to 13, which were used in a naive Bayes classifier (R e1071). Clones were called with MiXCR by TCRdb after fastp trimmed the public reads at Q25, and only in-frame beta chains were retained. Here each entry gathers all rows of one CDR3 protein and keeps the most common genes and DNA. TCRdb, not the authors, supplied the V and J calls. Counted in this sample were 500,000 to 550,000 distinct CDR3 sequences; about 20% of them appeared once. The ten largest make up roughly 44% of the sample.

The germline V gene encodes CDR1 SGHVS and CDR2 FQNEAQ. The CDR3 numbers 12 residues from cysteine through phenylalanine. Only the CDR3 region is kept as DNA, spanning 36 bases read in frame from base 1. V and J are truncated by 1 base and 7 bases respectively, leaving an intervening sequence of 6 bases. Ophthalmopathy patients had moderately to severely active disease, Clinical Activity Score of at least 3, NOSPECS grade of at least 4, and duration under 3 months. Exclusion was applied to patients with uncontrolled infections, other autoimmune diseases, pregnancy or lactation. Clinical symptoms, serum thyroxine and TRAb, thyroid ultrasound, and orbital computed tomography formed the basis for the diagnoses. PBMCs were separated from about 10 ml of fresh peripheral blood using Ficoll-Paque density gradient centrifugation. Total RNA was extracted with Trizol reagent, and quality was checked on an Agilent 2100 Bioanalyzer.

At least ten counts were recorded for this clonotype. The target of this receptor is not known. Base quality data are lacking; no much larger clone is found one base away. Sequencing input: blood. This TCR came from a man aged 35-49 years with Graves' ophthalmopathy. This sequence uses TRBV7-8 and TRBJ2-3; the D gene identity is not certain. The CDR3 corresponds to CASSLGYNTQYF. The DNA is TGTGCCAGCAGCTTAGGGTACAATACGCAGTATTTT. The entire variable domain, with the stretches around the CDR3 drawn from the reference TRBV7-8 and TRBJ2-3 proteins, is GAGVSQSPRYKVAKRGQDVALRCDPISGHVSLFWYQQALGQGPEFLTYFQNEAQLDKSGLPSDRFFAERPEGSVSTLKIQRTQQEDSAVYLCASSLGYNTQYFGPGTRLTVL.